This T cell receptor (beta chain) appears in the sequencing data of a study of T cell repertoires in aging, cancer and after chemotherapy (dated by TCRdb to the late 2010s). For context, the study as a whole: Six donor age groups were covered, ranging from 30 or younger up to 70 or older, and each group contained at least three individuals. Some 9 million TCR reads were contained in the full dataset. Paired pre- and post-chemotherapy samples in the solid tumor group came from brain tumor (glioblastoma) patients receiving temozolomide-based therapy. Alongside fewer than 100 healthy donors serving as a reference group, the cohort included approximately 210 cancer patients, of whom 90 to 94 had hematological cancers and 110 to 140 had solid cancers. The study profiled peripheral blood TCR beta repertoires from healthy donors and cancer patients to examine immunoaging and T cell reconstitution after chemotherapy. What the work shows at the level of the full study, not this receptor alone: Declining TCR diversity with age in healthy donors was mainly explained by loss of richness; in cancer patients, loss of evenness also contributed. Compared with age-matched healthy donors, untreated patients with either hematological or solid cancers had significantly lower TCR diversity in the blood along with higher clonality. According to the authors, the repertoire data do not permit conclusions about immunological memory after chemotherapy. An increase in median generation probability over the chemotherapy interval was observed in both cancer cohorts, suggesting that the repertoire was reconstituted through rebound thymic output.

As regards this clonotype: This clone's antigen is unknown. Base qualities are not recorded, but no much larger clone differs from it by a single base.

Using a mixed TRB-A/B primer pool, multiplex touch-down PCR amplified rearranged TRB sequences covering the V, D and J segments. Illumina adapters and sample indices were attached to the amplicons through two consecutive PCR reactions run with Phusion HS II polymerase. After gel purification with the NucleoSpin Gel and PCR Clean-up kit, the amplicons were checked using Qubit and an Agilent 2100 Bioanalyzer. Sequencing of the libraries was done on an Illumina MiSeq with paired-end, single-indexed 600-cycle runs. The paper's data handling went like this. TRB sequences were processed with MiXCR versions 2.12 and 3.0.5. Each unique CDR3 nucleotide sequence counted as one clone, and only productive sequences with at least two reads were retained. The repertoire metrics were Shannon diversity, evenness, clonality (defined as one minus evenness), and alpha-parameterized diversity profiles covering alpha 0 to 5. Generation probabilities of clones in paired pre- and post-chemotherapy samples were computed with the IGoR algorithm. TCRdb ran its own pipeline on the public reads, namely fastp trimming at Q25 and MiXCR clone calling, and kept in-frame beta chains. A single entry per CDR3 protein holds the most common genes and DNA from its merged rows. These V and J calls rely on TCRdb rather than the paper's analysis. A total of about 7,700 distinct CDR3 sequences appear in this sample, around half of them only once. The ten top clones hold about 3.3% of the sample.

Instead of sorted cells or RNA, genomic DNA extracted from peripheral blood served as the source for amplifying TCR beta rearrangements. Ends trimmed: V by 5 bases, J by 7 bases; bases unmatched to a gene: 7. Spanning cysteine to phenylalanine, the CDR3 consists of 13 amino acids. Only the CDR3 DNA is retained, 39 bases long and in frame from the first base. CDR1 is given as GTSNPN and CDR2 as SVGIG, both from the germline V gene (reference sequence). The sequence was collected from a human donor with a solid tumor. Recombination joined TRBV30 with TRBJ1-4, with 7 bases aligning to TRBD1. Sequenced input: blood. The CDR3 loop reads CAWGRGPGEKLFF. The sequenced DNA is TGTGCCTGGGGGAGGGGGCCAGGTGAAAAACTGTTTTTT.